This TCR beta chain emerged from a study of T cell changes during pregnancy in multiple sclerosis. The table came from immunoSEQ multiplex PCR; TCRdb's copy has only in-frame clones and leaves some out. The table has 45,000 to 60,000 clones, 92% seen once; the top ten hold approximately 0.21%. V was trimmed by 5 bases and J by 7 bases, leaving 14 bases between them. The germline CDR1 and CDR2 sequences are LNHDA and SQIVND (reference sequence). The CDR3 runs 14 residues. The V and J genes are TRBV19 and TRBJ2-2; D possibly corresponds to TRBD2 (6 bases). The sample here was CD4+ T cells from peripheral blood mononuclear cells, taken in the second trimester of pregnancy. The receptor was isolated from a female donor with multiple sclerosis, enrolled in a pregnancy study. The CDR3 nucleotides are TGTGCCAGTAGTTATAGGAGGGATAACGGGGAGCTGTTTTTT. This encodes CASSYRRDNGELFF.